The 29 T cell receptor beta chains below come from one sample, sequenced in a study of blood T cells in healthy people across ages. Then a second PCR, running about 7 to 11 cycles, was carried out with a sample-barcoded 5' primer and a J-beta primer mix. Via MiXCR, TCRdb re-called the 5' RACE reads, giving one row per CDR3 protein. Of some 1,800,000 distinct CDR3 sequences in the sample, 39% were seen once. Sequencing was performed on blood. The receptors come from a human donor in good health.

The chain has TRBV4-3 and TRBJ1-2; D is possibly TRBD1 (5 bases). The CDR3 loop spans 17 amino acids. With 1 base removed from V and 5 bases from J, the gap between germline ends came to 20 bases. In germline, CDR1 is LGHNA, CDR2 YSLEER. The CDR3 DNA reads TGCGCCAGCAGCCAAGTTGGGGCAATGACAGATCGATATGGCTACACCTTC. This sequence encodes CASSQVGAMTDRYGYTF.

This chain uses TRBV29-1 with TRBJ2-5, with 10 bases that match TRBD2. The CDR3 length is 15 residues. The V gene's germline CDR1 is SQVTM and CDR2 ANQGSEA. The ends lost 6 bases at V and 4 bases at J; junction bases unmatched: 11. CDR3 amino acids: CSVQERGGPRETQYF. In nucleotides, the CDR3 is TGCAGCGTACAAGAGCGGGGGGGCCCCAGAGAGACCCAGTACTTC.

The chain carries TRBV20-1 and TRBJ2-1; 12 nucleotides match TRBD1. V gave up 3 bases and J gave up 8 bases; unmatched junction bases: 11. The CDR3 runs 16 residues. Germline loops: CDR1 DFQATT, CDR2 SNEGSKA (reference sequence). CDR3 bases: TGCAGTGCTAGGGATACCGGGACAGGGGGCGGGGATGAGCAGTTCTTC. Translated, it gives CSARDTGTGGGDEQFF.

This clonotype turned up a few times. The rearrangement uses TRBV7-6 and TRBJ2-3; D perhaps matches TRBD1 (5 bases). V lost 4 bases and J 1 base, leaving 15 bases between the germline ends. Germline V lookup: CDR1 SGHVS, CDR2 FNYEAQ. CDR3 length: 16 amino acids. The CDR3 bases are TGTGCCAGCAGCTCGATGACAGATTGGCGCACAGATACGCAGTATTTT. Amino acid sequence: CASSSMTDWRTDTQYF.

The gene calls are TRBV5-1 and TRBJ1-1; D is uncertain. With 0 bases removed from V and 5 bases from J, the gap between germline ends came to 17 bases. The germline CDR1 and CDR2 sequences are SGHRS and YFSETQ. The CDR3 length is 16 residues. The CDR3 nucleotides read TGCGCCAGCAGCTTGGGAATCGGTAAAAAGAATACTGAAGCTTTCTTT. It specifies CASSLGIGKKNTEAFF.

The rearrangement joins TRBV6-2 or TRBV6-3 to TRBJ2-1; TRBD2 matches 12 bases. Per the germline V gene, CDR1 is MNHEY and CDR2 is SVGEGT. Losses at the gene ends were 2 bases for V and 0 bases for J; bases not matched to a gene: 5. The CDR3 is made up of 18 amino acids. The DNA for the CDR3 is TGTGCCAGCAGTTACGTGACTAGCGGGGGACCCTCCTACAATGAGCAGTTCTTC. The encoded protein is CASSYVTSGGPSYNEQFF.

The table lists this clonotype with a count of one. A much larger clonotype is one base distant, so this may be a read error. V usage is TRBV20-1 and J usage is TRBJ2-3; D ambiguous. The CDR3 totals 15 residues. Germline lookup yields CDR1 DFQATT and CDR2 SNEGSKA (reference sequence). For the CDR3, the DNA is TGCAGTGTTAGAGTCCCTCAGGCCCGCACAGATACGCAGTATTTT. It specifies CSVRVPQARTDTQYF.

V usage is TRBV3-1 and J usage is TRBJ2-3; tentatively, D is TRBD1 (7 bases). The germline V and J ends were trimmed by 7 bases and 0 bases, with 14 bases remaining between them. CDR3 size: 15 residues. The germline gives CDR1 LGHDT, CDR2 YNNKEL (reference sequence). Written as DNA, the CDR3 is TGTGCCAGCACCCCAGGGGGGAGCAGCACAGATACGCAGTATTTT. This gives the protein CASTPGGSSTDTQYF.

This sequence joins TRBV16 and TRBJ1-5, with 7 bases that match TRBD1. The germline V gene encodes CDR1 KGHSY and CDR2 FQNENV. This CDR3 spans 14 amino acids. V gave up 5 bases and J gave up 5 bases; unmatched junction bases: 6. The CDR3 loop is CASSDRDEDQPQHF. DNA for the CDR3: TGTGCCAGCAGCGACAGGGACGAAGATCAGCCCCAGCATTTT.

This clonotype was seen repeatedly, ten times or more. The chain is built from TRBV4-3 and TRBJ2-6; D remains ambiguous. The CDR3 covers 15 residues. Germline loops: CDR1 LGHNA, CDR2 YSLEER. V was clipped by 4 bases and J by 0 bases, with 7 bases between them. CDR3 loop: CASSPKISGANVLTF. Written as DNA, the CDR3 is TGCGCCAGCAGCCCTAAGATCTCTGGGGCCAACGTCCTGACTTTC.

This clonotype has a handful of counts. V is TRBV6-1 and J is TRBJ1-6; D not certain. This CDR3 contains 16 residues. The germline CDR1 and CDR2 sequences are MNHNS and SASEGT. V was trimmed by 0 bases and J by 4 bases, leaving 10 bases between them. CDR3 region: CASSEAGYVYNSPLHF. In DNA, the CDR3 is TGTGCCAGCAGTGAAGCCGGTTACGTGTATAATTCACCCCTCCACTTT.

This clonotype has just a few counts. This chain links TRBV7-6 with TRBJ1-1, with unresolved D. The CDR3 has 15 amino acids. The germline CDR1 and CDR2 sequences are SGHVS and FNYEAQ. Trimming shortened V by 3 bases and J by 2 bases, and 13 bases separated the two germline ends. For the CDR3, the DNA is TGTGCCAGCAGCTTTTCAGAGAACCATAACACTGAAGCTTTCTTT. Translated, it gives CASSFSENHNTEAFF.

V gene TRBV5-1 combines with J gene TRBJ2-4; TRBD1 agrees at 10 bases. Trimming at V came to 0 bases and at J to 13 bases, leaving 10 bases not matched to a gene. Germline V lookup: CDR1 SGHRS, CDR2 YFSETQ. CDR3 length: 15 residues. The DNA for the CDR3 is TGCGCCAGCAGCTTGGGACAGGGGGCACGAAATGAGCAGTACTTC. Translated, it gives CASSLGQGARNEQYF.

J is TRBJ1-2 and V is TRBV28; 8 positions agree with TRBD1. Germline loops: CDR1 MDHEN, CDR2 SYDVKM. This CDR3 region has 14 residues. After removal of 4 bases from V and 4 bases from J, the junction contained 5 bases not matched to a gene. CDR3 residues: CASSYQDRAYGYTF. In DNA form, the CDR3 reads TGTGCCAGCAGTTACCAGGACAGGGCCTATGGCTACACCTTC.

The V and J genes are TRBV6-6 and TRBJ2-7, with TRBD2 identical over 7 bases. CDR1 is MNHNY, CDR2 SVGAGI, per germline (reference sequence). The CDR3 runs 15 residues. V dropped 2 bases and J dropped 2; count of bases not matched to a gene: 6. The CDR3 coding sequence is TGTGCCAGCAGTTACGTTCTGGGGAGGGCCTACGAGCAGTACTTC. Translation: CASSYVLGRAYEQYF.

The chain employs TRBV7-9 and TRBJ2-5; 9 nucleotides line up with TRBD1. The end of the DNA aligns better with TRBJ2-7, so the J call may be wrong. From germline, CDR1 is SEHNR and CDR2 FQNEAQ (reference sequence). This CDR3 comprises 15 residues. CDR3 region: CASSVYWDRENEQYF. The CDR3, as DNA: TGTGCCAGCAGCGTATATTGGGACAGGGAGAACGAGCAGTACTTC.

The genes are TRBV6-5 and TRBJ2-5; 11 bases align to TRBD2. Germline V lookup: CDR1 MNHEY, CDR2 SVGAGI. The CDR3 has 15 residues. The J segment lost 3 bases and the V segment lost 0 bases, leaving 0 bases of the junction unmatched. CDR3 sequence reads: CASSYSTSGKETQYF. The DNA of the CDR3 is TGTGCCAGCAGTTACTCGACTAGCGGGAAAGAGACCCAGTACTTC.

CDR3 in amino acids: CASSLPGQGRGGYTF. Here the CDR3 DNA reads TGCGCCAGCAGCTTGCCGGGACAGGGGCGAGGGGGCTACACCTTC. V is TRBV5-1 and J is TRBJ1-2; 10 bases are shared with TRBD1. V shed 1 base, J shed 8 bases, and the junction held 8 bases outside the gene matches. The CDR3 spans 15 residues. From germline, CDR1 is SGHRS and CDR2 YFSETQ.

This clonotype showed up many times. One end of the junction is discordant with germline, which a read error may explain. J is TRBJ1-1 and V is TRBV12-3 or TRBV12-4; D perhaps matches TRBD1 (5 bases). The CDR3 loop spans 13 amino acids. The chain's CDR3 is CASSLDSYTEAFF. In DNA form, the CDR3 reads TGCGCCAGCAGCCTAGACAGTTACACTGAAGCTTTCTTT.

The J gene is TRBJ2-4, the V gene TRBV29-1; TRBD1 agrees at 9 bases. This CDR3 has 15 amino acids. Germline V gives CDR1 SQVTM, CDR2 ANQGSEA. V was clipped by 7 bases and J by 0 bases; unmatched bases: 7. Here the CDR3 DNA reads TGCAGCGGTGGGACAGGGAACCTAGCCAAAAACATTCAGTACTTC. This translates into CSGGTGNLAKNIQYF.

The chain employs TRBV6-6 and TRBJ1-1; D not certain. The germline CDR1 and CDR2 sequences are MNHNY and SVGAGI (reference sequence). V was cut by 3 bases and J by 4 bases, with 12 bases left in between. CDR3 size: 14 residues. DNA of the CDR3: TGTGCCAGCAGTTATACTCAGGCCGGCACTGAAGCTTTCTTT. Translated: CASSYTQAGTEAFF.

J is TRBJ2-5 and V is TRBV6-6; D gene ambiguous. The CDR3 extends over 15 amino acids. V was shortened by 2 bases and J by 2 bases, with 12 bases between the two germline ends. CDR1 and CDR2 (germline): MNHNY, SVGAGI (reference sequence). This chain's CDR3 is CASSYNLGQQETQYF. CDR3 in DNA: TGTGCCAGCAGTTACAATTTAGGCCAGCAAGAGACCCAGTACTTC.

This clonotype occurred a few times. The rearrangement joins TRBV5-1 to TRBJ2-1, with 10 nucleotides matching TRBD2. Germline V gene sequence: CDR1 SGHRS, CDR2 YFSETQ. The CDR3 totals 15 residues. Germline trimming cut 2 bases from V and 4 bases from J; bases unmatched to any gene: 3. CDR3 in DNA: TGCGCCAGCAGCTTTGGACTAGCGGTGTACAATGAGCAGTTCTTC. Amino acid sequence: CASSFGLAVYNEQFF. Variable domain in full (rest from reference TRBV5-1 and TRBJ2-1): KAGVTQTPRYLIKTRGQQVTLSCSPISGHRSVSWYQQTPGQGLQFLFEYFSETQRNKGNFPGRFSGRQFSNSRSEMNVSTLELGDSALYLCASSFGLAVYNEQFFGPGTRLTVL.

The chain employs TRBV27 and TRBJ2-1, with D tentatively TRBD1 or TRBD2 (5 bases each). The germline V and J ends were trimmed by 3 bases and 8 bases, with 17 bases remaining between them. The CDR3 sequence is 15 residues long. Per germline, CDR1 MNHEY and CDR2 SMNVEV (reference sequence). The CDR3 spells CASSLRGLSSYEQFF. CDR3 DNA sequence: TGTGCCAGCAGTTTGAGGGGCCTGAGCTCGTATGAGCAGTTCTTC.

This clonotype was detected only once. The V and J genes are TRBV4-1 and TRBJ1-5, with unresolved D. The CDR3 runs to 14 residues. V dropped 1 base and J dropped 3 bases, with 7 bases sitting between them. CDR1 is MGHRA, CDR2 YSYEKL, per germline. The CDR3 coding sequence is TGCGCCAGCAGCCAAGGCTTGGACAATCAGCCCCAGCATTTT. This sequence encodes CASSQGLDNQPQHF.

The chain is built from TRBV12-3 or TRBV12-4 and TRBJ2-3, with 15 bases fitting TRBD2. V shed 6 bases, J shed 10 bases, and the junction held 20 bases outside the gene matches. The CDR3 is 19 residues long. This CDR3 reads CASRRRTGTSGGPRAPQYF. CDR3 DNA sequence: TGTGCCAGCAGACGAAGAACCGGGACTAGCGGGGGGCCCCGCGCCCCGCAGTATTTT.

Only a few counts were recorded for this clonotype. V gene TRBV7-9 combines with J gene TRBJ1-6, with no clear D. There are 13 residues in the CDR3. Germline V gives CDR1 SEHNR, CDR2 FQNEAQ (reference sequence). V lost 5 bases to trimming and J lost 10 bases, with 12 bases between them. CDR3 region: CASSPSGESPLHF. CDR3 coding DNA: TGTGCCAGCAGCCCTTCTGGGGAGTCACCCCTCCACTTT.

The genes are TRBV2 and TRBJ2-3, with 7 bases aligning to TRBD1. This CDR3 spans 14 amino acids. V lost 6 bases, J lost 0 bases, and 3 bases stayed unmatched. Per the germline V gene, CDR1 is SNHLY and CDR2 is FYNNEI. The CDR3 protein is CASRGTESTDTQYF. The CDR3, as DNA: TGTGCCAGCAGAGGGACAGAAAGCACAGATACGCAGTATTTT.

The chain recombines TRBV12-3 or TRBV12-4 with TRBJ2-3; D remains unclear. The CDR3 consists of 14 residues. Trimming stripped 8 bases from V and 4 bases from J, with 16 bases between. The CDR3 DNA reads as TGTGCCAGCTTATATGGGCTTACTTCAGATACGCAGTATTTT. It yields the protein CASLYGLTSDTQYF.